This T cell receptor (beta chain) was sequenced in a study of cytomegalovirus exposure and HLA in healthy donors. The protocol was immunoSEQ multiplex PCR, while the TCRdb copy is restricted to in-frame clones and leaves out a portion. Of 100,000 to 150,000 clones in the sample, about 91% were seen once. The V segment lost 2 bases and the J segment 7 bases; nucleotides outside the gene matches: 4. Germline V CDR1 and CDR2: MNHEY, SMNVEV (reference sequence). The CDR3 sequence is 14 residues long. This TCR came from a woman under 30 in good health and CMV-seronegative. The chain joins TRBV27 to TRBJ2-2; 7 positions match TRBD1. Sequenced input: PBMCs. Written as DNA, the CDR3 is TGTGCCAGCAGTTTACTCCCAGGGGGCGGGGAGCTGTTTTTT. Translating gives CASSLLPGGGELFF.